This T cell receptor (beta chain) came from a study of monozygotic twins with inflammatory bowel disease. Germline CDR1 is SGHTA and CDR2 is FQGNSA. The CDR3 contains 15 residues. Study-wide results and limits: Evidence did not back any single strong signal or clonotype linked to IBD. Patient repertoires may carry noise from differing immunosuppressive treatments.

For this clonotype: The antigen is not known.

Total RNA, at approximately 3,500 ng, went into every TCR library. TCRdb reprocessed the 5' RACE reads and reports one entry per CDR3 protein, with no DNA. The record lists 200,000 to 250,000 distinct CDR3 sequences, of which the ten most abundant hold roughly 7.7%. The specimen was blood. This clonotype originated in a human donor with ulcerative colitis or Crohn's disease, or a healthy co-twin of an affected twin (not recorded which). The rearrangement links TRBV7-2 to TRBJ1-1; TCRdb outputs TRBD1, but without DNA this stays unchecked. CDR3 amino acids: CASSPRGQGAGTAFF.